The clone carrying this TCR beta chain appeared a few times. Time point here: healthy volunteer bleed at 6 weeks. Total RNA was extracted from unfractionated whole blood. This entry comes from a study of human T cells and chemical hapten exposure. From the RACE reads, TCRdb called clonotypes with MiXCR, one entry per CDR3 protein. The sample contains 75,000 to 80,000 distinct CDR3 sequences, around 9.3% of which appear only once. CDR1 and CDR2 (germline): SGHTA, FQGNSA. Unmatched junction bases numbered 5, after V lost 5 bases and J lost 2 bases. CDR3 length: 16 amino acids. The sample taken for sequencing was whole blood. The receptor's source is a female donor in good health. Some clones in this sample may be carry-over from other donors' samples. V and J are TRBV7-2 and TRBJ2-3; 12 nucleotides align to TRBD2. The CDR3 is CASSPTSGGFTDTQYF. DNA of the CDR3: TGTGCCAGCAGCCCAACTAGCGGGGGGTTCACAGATACGCAGTATTTT.